A selection of T cell receptor beta chains follows, all from one sample in a study of T cell changes during pregnancy in multiple sclerosis. The assay was immunoSEQ multiplex PCR, and TCRdb's table has in-frame clones only and misses some. The data hold just under 100,000 clones, with roughly 92% observed a single time. The sequencing used peripheral blood, collected after pregnancy. The source is a female donor with multiple sclerosis, enrolled in a pregnancy study. CDR3s leave out the opening cysteine and the closing phenylalanine or tryptophan.

CDR3aa: ASSWRTGDYEQY
v_gene: TRBV19

CDR3aa: ASSFVPGGPDEDEQF
v_gene: TRBV28

CDR3aa: ASSDNQGYEQY
v_gene: TRBV25-1

CDR3aa: ASRRTGVFEHGYT
v_gene: TRBV6-1

CDR3aa: ASSLSGTGSTEAF
v_gene: TRBV27

CDR3aa: ASSWTGVTGELF
v_gene: TRBV19

CDR3aa: ASNPTGGFGEKLF
v_gene: TRBV6-1

CDR3aa: ASSFPGKGTEAF
v_gene: TRBV5-5

CDR3aa: ARRPPGVNTGELF
v_gene: TRBV30

CDR3aa: ASSPPSGAYEQY
v_gene: TRBV7-6

CDR3aa: ASSEWGQPMYGDQPQH
v_gene: TRBV6-1

CDR3aa: ATLDRAGRASGANVLT
v_gene: TRBV10-2

CDR3aa: ASSHSRDRGGWWTGELF
v_gene: TRBV4-3

CDR3aa: ASSGRVLAGGSQETQY
v_gene: TRBV2

CDR3aa: ASSLDQGSEQY
v_gene: TRBV5-1

CDR3aa: AWSVETGTYEQY
v_gene: TRBV30

CDR3aa: ASSQEGWGGEQY
v_gene: TRBV4-1

CDR3aa: SVRDRLSRYEQY
v_gene: TRBV29-1

CDR3aa: AWSWRNTEAF
v_gene: TRBV30

CDR3aa: ASSPGQGVFGTQY
v_gene: TRBV7-2

CDR3aa: ASRTGTYSNQPQH
v_gene: TRBV28

CDR3aa: ASRLAGGPSYEQY
v_gene: TRBV11-2

CDR3aa: ASRDSRSGTYEQY
v_gene: TRBV28

CDR3aa: ASSPPGQIYEQY
v_gene: TRBV7-9

CDR3aa: ASSLVDQGFRYNEQF
v_gene: TRBV7-9

CDR3aa: ASGETGGTEAF
v_gene: TRBV7-3

CDR3aa: ASRRGTGSYEQY
v_gene: TRBV6-4

CDR3aa: ASSYSDSPNTGELF
v_gene: TRBV6-6

CDR3aa: ASSRTGLPNNGYT
v_gene: TRBV5-5

CDR3aa: ASRGLAGVQDTQY
v_gene: TRBV2

CDR3aa: ASSLTGGSNEQF
v_gene: TRBV5-1

CDR3aa: ASSLGGLTSTDTQY
v_gene: TRBV7-6

CDR3aa: ASSIDLRYEQY
v_gene: TRBV19

CDR3aa: ASSHGQGLNTGELF
v_gene: TRBV11-2

CDR3aa: ASSTSGSPSYEQY
v_gene: TRBV28

CDR3aa: ASSRGPNQPQH
v_gene: TRBV19

CDR3aa: ASSEPPTSAYEQY
v_gene: TRBV10-2

CDR3aa: ASSGQGGEQY
v_gene: TRBV7-9

CDR3aa: ASRHSGTGIKTGNTIY
v_gene: TRBV19

CDR3aa: AISDKGAGNTIY
v_gene: TRBV10-3

CDR3aa: ASSLAGSEQY
v_gene: TRBV7-9

CDR3aa: ASSETSTKETQY
v_gene: TRBV5-1

CDR3aa: ASSNRLAGGTDTQY
v_gene: TRBV5-5

CDR3aa: ASSLIGVGYT
v_gene: TRBV28

CDR3aa: ASRPDRGPYEQY
v_gene: TRBV6-6